A single sample gave rise to the 9 T cell receptor beta chains below, sequenced in a study of breast tumors, draining lymph nodes, adjacent tissues. Samples came from axillary lymph nodes draining the breast cancer. TCRdb re-analysed the multiplex PCR reads in MiXCR, keeping a single row per CDR3 protein. The top ten clones hold about 3.7% of a sample with 150,000 or so distinct CDR3 sequences, roughly a third of them seen once. The sequenced sample was axillary lymph node tissue. Source of these receptors: a female donor with breast cancer. Some clones in this sample may be carry-over from other donors' samples.

This clonotype appeared many times. The genes are TRBV7-2 and TRBJ2-7, with 10 bases lining up with TRBD2. CDR3 size: 16 residues. The trim removed 2 bases at V and 2 bases at J, leaving 6 bases unmatched. Germline V gene sequence: CDR1 SGHTA, CDR2 FQGNSA. The CDR3 region has the DNA TGTGCCAGCAGCTTAACTAGCGGGGCCTTAACCTACGAGCAGTACTTC. Translated, it gives CASSLTSGALTYEQYF. The variable domain in full, with the rest retrieved from reference TRBV7-2 and TRBJ2-7, is GAGVSQSPSNKVTEKGKDVELRCDPISGHTALYWYRQSLGQGLEFLIYFQGNSAPDKSGLPSDRFSAERTGGSVSTLTIQRTQQEDSAVYLCASSLTSGALTYEQYFGPGTRLTVT.

This clonotype was observed many times. This chain links TRBV28 with TRBJ1-2, with D perhaps TRBD1 (5 bases). Germline values: CDR1 MDHEN, CDR2 SYDVKM. The CDR3 has 13 residues. Trimming took 5 bases from V and 6 from J, leaving 13 bases between them. The CDR3 DNA is TGTGCCAGCAGTGGGGGGGACTTCCATGGCTACACCTTC. This gives the protein CASSGGDFHGYTF.

This clonotype was seen many times. J is TRBJ2-7 and V is TRBV6-5; no firm D call. Germline loops: CDR1 MNHEY, CDR2 SVGAGI. The CDR3 runs 14 residues. V was pared by 0 bases and J by 7 bases, with 13 bases between. The DNA for the CDR3 is TGTGCCAGCAGTTACTCGGGCCCACGACGAGAGCAGTACTTC. Translating it yields CASSYSGPRREQYF.

Ten or more counts support this clonotype. This chain uses TRBV7-3 with TRBJ2-7; 10 positions agree with TRBD2. V dropped 5 bases and J dropped 1; count of bases not matched to a gene: 5. The CDR3 consists of 15 residues. Looked up from germline, CDR1 is SGHTA and CDR2 is FQGTGA. CDR3 coding DNA: TGTGCCAGCAGCCCCGTAGCGGGGGGTTCCTACGAGCAGTACTTC. It codes for CASSPVAGGSYEQYF. Full variable domain (remainder filled in from reference TRBV7-3 and TRBJ2-7): GAGVSQTPSNKVTEKGKYVELRCDPISGHTALYWYRQSLGQGPEFLIYFQGTGAADDSGLPNDRFFAVRPEGSVSTLKIQRTERGDSAVYLCASSPVAGGSYEQYFGPGTRLTVT.

This clonotype was recorded at least ten times. The V call is TRBV2, the J call TRBJ1-5, with no clear D. Germline-derived CDR1 and CDR2 are SNHLY and FYNNEI. The CDR3 runs to 15 residues. Trimming pared 8 bases from V and 0 bases from J, leaving 14 bases between. The CDR3 is CASCRAGNSNQPQHF. Here the CDR3 DNA reads TGTGCCAGCTGTCGCGCGGGGAATAGCAATCAGCCCCAGCATTTT.

This clonotype occurred many times. This rearrangement joins TRBV5-8 to TRBJ1-6, with D perhaps TRBD1 (6 bases). V shed 0 bases and J shed 7 bases, with 8 bases lying between them. Germline CDR1 SGHTS, CDR2 YDEGEE. This CDR3 comprises 14 residues. CDR3 sequence (DNA): TGTGCCAGCAGCTTGGGAGGGGGAAATTCACCCCTCCACTTT. As protein: CASSLGGGNSPLHF. Variable domain in full (rest from reference TRBV5-8 and TRBJ1-6): EAGVTQSPTHLIKTRGQQATLRCSPISGHTSVYWYQQALGLGLQFLLWYDEGEERNRGNFPPRFSGRQFPNYSSELNVNALELEDSALYLCASSLGGGNSPLHFGNGTRLTVT.

This clonotype was found many times. The DNA of the CDR3 is TGTGCCAGCAGTGAAAGGACAGGGAACACCGGGGAGCTGTTTTTT. Its translation is CASSERTGNTGELFF. The V and J genes are TRBV6-4 and TRBJ2-2, with 7 bases identical to TRBD1. Trimming cost V 3 bases and J 1 base; bases outside gene matches: 2. The CDR3 loop spans 15 amino acids. Germline V gene lookup returns CDR1 MRHNA and CDR2 SNTAGT.

This clonotype was counted ten times or more. The chain uses TRBV18 and TRBJ2-7, with TRBD2 as a possible D gene (6 bases). The CDR3 is 16 amino acids. Trimming removed 3 bases from V and 4 bases from J, with 19 bases in between. Per germline, CDR1 KGHSH and CDR2 LQKENI. CDR3 DNA: TGTGCCAGCTCACCGCCAGGAATCGGGAGTGGTTACGAGCAGTACTTC. Encoded protein: CASSPPGIGSGYEQYF.

V gene TRBV29-1 combines with J gene TRBJ1-1, with a possible D match to TRBD1 (5 bases). The CDR3 sequence is 14 residues long. In germline, CDR1 is SQVTM, CDR2 ANQGSEA. Trimming pared 5 bases from V and 1 base from J, leaving 14 bases between. The CDR3 loop is CSVRPGRTNTEAFF. The DNA for the CDR3 is TGCAGCGTTAGACCGGGACGGACGAACACTGAAGCTTTCTTT.